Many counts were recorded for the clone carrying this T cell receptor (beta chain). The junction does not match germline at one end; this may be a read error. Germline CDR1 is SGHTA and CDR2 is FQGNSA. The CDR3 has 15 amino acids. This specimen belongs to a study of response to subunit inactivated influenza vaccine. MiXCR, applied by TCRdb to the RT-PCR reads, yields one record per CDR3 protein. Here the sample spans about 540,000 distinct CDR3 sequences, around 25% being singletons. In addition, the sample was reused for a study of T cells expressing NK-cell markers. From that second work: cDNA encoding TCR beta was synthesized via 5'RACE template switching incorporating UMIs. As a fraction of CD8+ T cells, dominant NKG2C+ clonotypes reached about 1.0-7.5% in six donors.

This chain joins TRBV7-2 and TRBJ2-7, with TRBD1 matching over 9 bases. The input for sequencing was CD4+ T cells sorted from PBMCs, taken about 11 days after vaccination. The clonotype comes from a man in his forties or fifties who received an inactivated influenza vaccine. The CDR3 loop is CASSLATGGGYEQYF. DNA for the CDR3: TGTGCCAGCAGTTTAGCTACAGGGGGCGGCTACGAGCAGTACTTC.